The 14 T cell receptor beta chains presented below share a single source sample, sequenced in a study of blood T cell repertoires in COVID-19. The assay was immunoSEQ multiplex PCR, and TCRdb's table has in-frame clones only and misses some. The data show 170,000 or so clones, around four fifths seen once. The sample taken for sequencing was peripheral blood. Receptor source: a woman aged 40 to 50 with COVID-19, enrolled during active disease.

The CDR3 is CASSKTPDDRPLNQPQHF. The CDR3 DNA reads TGTGCCAGCAGCAAGACTCCCGATGACCGACCGCTCAATCAGCCCCAGCATTTT. This chain connects TRBV21-1 to TRBJ1-5. TRBV21-1 is a documented pseudogene. The length of the CDR3 is 18 residues.

CDR3 in amino acids: CASRRISMNTEAFF. CDR3 DNA sequence: TGTGCCAGCAGGCGCATAAGTATGAACACTGAAGCTTTCTTT. V usage is TRBV7-9 and J usage is TRBJ1-1; D gene unclear. V lost 6 bases and J lost 0, with 11 bases in between. The CDR3 is made up of 14 amino acids. Germline CDR1 SEHNR, CDR2 FQNEAQ (reference sequence).

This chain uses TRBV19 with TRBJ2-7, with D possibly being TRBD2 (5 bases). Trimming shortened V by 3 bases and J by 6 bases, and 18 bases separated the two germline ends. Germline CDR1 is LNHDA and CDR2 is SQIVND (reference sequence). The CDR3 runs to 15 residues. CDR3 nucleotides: TGTGCCAGTAGTATTCAAGGGATCCCTCGGGGCGAGCAGTACTTC. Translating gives CASSIQGIPRGEQYF.

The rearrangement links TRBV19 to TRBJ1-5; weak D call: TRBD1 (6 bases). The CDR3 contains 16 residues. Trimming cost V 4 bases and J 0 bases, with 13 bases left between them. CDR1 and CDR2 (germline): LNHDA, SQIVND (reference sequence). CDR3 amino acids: CASSTDRTYSNQPQHF. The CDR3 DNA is TGTGCCAGTAGTACTGACAGGACTTATAGCAATCAGCCCCAGCATTTT.

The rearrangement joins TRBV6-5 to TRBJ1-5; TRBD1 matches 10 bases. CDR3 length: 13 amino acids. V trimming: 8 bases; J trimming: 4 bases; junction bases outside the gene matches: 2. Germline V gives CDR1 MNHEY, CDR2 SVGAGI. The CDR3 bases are TGTGCCAGCCGGACAGGGGGGAATCAGCCCCAGCATTTT. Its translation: CASRTGGNQPQHF.

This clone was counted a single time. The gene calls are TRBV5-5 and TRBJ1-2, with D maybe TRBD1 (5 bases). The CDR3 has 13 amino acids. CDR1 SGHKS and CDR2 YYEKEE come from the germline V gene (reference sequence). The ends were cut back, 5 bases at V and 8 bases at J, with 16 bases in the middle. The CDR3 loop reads CASSLGVYGGYTF. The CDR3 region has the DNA TGTGCCAGCAGTTTAGGGGTGTATGGCGGCTACACCTTC.

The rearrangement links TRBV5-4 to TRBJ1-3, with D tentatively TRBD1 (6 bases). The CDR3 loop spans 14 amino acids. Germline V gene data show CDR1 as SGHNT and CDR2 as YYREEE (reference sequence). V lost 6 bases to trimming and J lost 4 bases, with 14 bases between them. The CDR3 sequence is CASTHRAKGNTIYF. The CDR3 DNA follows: TGTGCCAGCACTCACAGGGCCAAGGGAAACACCATATATTTT.

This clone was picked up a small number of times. CDR3 coding DNA: TGCGCCAGCAGCCAAGATGCGCTCCAAGGGAGCTCCTATAATTCACCCCTCCACTTT. Amino acid sequence: CASSQDALQGSSYNSPLHF. V gene TRBV4-1 combines with J gene TRBJ1-6; no reliable D call. Germline V gene data show CDR1 as MGHRA and CDR2 as YSYEKL. Trimming cost V 0 bases and J 0 bases, with 15 bases left between them. This CDR3 contains 19 residues.

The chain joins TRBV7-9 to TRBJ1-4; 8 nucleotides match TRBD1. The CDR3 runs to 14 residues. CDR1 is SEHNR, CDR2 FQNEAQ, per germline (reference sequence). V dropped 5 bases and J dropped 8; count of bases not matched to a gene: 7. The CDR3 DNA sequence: TGTGCCAGCAGCCGGGGACAGGCCCGGGAAAAACTGTTTTTT. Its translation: CASSRGQAREKLFF.

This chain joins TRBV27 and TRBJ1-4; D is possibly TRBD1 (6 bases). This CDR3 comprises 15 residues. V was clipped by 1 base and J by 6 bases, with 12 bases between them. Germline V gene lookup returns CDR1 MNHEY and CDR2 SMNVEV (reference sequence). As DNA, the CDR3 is TGTGCCAGCAGTTTATTGAGTACAGGGTATGAAAAACTGTTTTTT. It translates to CASSLLSTGYEKLFF.

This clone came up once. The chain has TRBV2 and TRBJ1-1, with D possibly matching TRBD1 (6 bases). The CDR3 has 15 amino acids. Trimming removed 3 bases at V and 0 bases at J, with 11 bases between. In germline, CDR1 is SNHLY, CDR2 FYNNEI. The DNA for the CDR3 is TGTGCCAGCAGTGATCTGGGGGCTTTGAACACTGAAGCTTTCTTT. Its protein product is CASSDLGALNTEAFF.

As DNA, the CDR3 is TGTGCCAGTAGTACCCGCTCTCCCGACAGGGGGCAAACAGATACGCAGTATTTT. As protein: CASSTRSPDRGQTDTQYF. The rearrangement links TRBV19 to TRBJ2-3, with TRBD1 matching over 10 bases. The CDR3 loop spans 18 amino acids. J gave up 3 bases and V 4 bases, and 13 bases lay outside the gene matches. Germline V lookup: CDR1 LNHDA, CDR2 SQIVND (reference sequence). Together with reference TRBV19 and TRBJ2-3, the CDR3 gives the full variable domain: DGGITQSPKYLFRKEGQNVTLSCEQNLNHDAMYWYRQDPGQGLRLIYYSQIVNDFQKGDIAEGYSVSREKKESFPLTVTSAQKNPTAFYLCASSTRSPDRGQTDTQYFGPGTRLTVL.

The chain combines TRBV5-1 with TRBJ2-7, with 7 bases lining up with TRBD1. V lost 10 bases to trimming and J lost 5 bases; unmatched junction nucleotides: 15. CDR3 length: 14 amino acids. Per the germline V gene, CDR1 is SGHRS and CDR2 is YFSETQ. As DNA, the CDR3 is TGCGCCTCAGCACTCAAGGGGGCTTGGAACGAGCAGTACTTC. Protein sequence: CASALKGAWNEQYF. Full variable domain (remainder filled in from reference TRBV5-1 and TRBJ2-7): KAGVTQTPRYLIKTRGQQVTLSCSPISGHRSVSWYQQTPGQGLQFLFEYFSETQRNKGNFPGRFSGRQFSNSRSEMNVSTLELGDSALYLCASALKGAWNEQYFGPGTRLTVT.

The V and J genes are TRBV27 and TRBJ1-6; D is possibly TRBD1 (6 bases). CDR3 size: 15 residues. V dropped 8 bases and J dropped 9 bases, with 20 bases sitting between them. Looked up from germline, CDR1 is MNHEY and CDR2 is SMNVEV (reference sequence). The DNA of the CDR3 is TGTGCCAGCTGCTCACCGGGACAACAGCTTTCACCCCTCCACTTT. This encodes CASCSPGQQLSPLHF.